This T cell receptor (gamma chain) was recorded in a study of Vδ1+ human thymocytes. Study outcomes and limitations: Thymic delta-chain repertoires held approximately 20% Vdelta2 sequences and few Vdelta3, despite high sort purity. In the thymus, TRG and TRD repertoires looked highly polyclonal with Gaussian CDR3 lengths.

As concerns this clone: What it binds is not known. Possible read error: a much larger clone is one base away. Other DNA sequences of this sample code for an identical CDR3.

Sequences come from RNA converted to cDNA by reverse transcription. Pooled V-gene forward primers with one constant-region reverse primer generated the CDR3 amplicons by multiplex PCR. TCRdb fed the multiplex PCR reads into CATT to redo clone calling. The sample contains 20,000 to 25,000 gamma-chain clones, roughly 13% of which appear only once. Trimming took 3 bases from V and 3 from J; bases not matched to a gene: 2. Germline CDR1 reads GITISATS; CDR2 reads ISYDGTV (reference sequence). This CDR3 spans 12 amino acids. The chain recombines TRGV9 with TRGJ1 or TRGJ2. The sample comprised Vdelta1+ gamma-delta thymocytes from the thymus. Specified subset: FACS-sorted CD3+ TCRalphabeta- TCRVdelta1+ TCRVdelta2- thymocytes. The TCR comes from a child younger than two who had congenital heart surgery. CDR3 region: CALWEIYYKKLF. CDR3 nucleotides: TGTGCCTTGTGGGAGATTTATTATAAGAAACTCTTT.